A selection of T cell receptor beta chains follows, all from one sample in a study of spatial heterogeneity in lung cancer. TCRdb used MiXCR to reprocess the 5' RACE reads, holding one entry per CDR3 protein. The sample has under 150,000 distinct CDR3 sequences; approximately 11% are singletons. The sample here was PBMCs, taken at follow-up. These receptor sequences come from a female donor with early-stage non-small cell lung cancer. Both conserved end residues are part of each CDR3. D genes are given only for firm matches. Size is stated for part of the rows, as once, few or many counts, or as a class when the clone is expanded.

D	V	J	size	DNA	CDR3
TRBD2	TRBV7-9	TRBJ2-1	many	TGTGCCAGCAGCTTAGCTAGAGGACTAGCCACTTACAATGAGCAGTTCTTC	CASSLARGLATYNEQFF
-	TRBV11-2	TRBJ2-2	few	TGTGCCAGCAGCTTAGGCTTCACCGGGGAGCTGTTTTTT	CASSLGFTGELFF
TRBD1	TRBV2	TRBJ2-7	few	TGTGCCAGCACCTTCGGGACAGGGTTGTTCGAGCAGTACTTC	CASTFGTGLFEQYF
TRBD1	TRBV28	TRBJ1-4	-	TGTGCCAGCAGTATCCCCGGGACAGCCAATGAAAAACTGTTTTTT	CASSIPGTANEKLFF
-	TRBV6-5	TRBJ1-1	-	TGTGCCAGCAGTTACTCTGTCTCCGGAAGGACTGAAGCTTTCTTT	CASSYSVSGRTEAFF
-	TRBV6-1	TRBJ1-6	few	TGTGCCAGCAGTACGCCCCCCGGGGGGAACAACTATAATTCACCCCTCCACTTT	CASSTPPGGNNYNSPLHF
-	TRBV20-1	TRBJ1-1	many	TGCAGTGCTAGAAGGGGGAGGACTGAAGCTTTCTTT	CSARRGRTEAFF
TRBD1	TRBV10-3	TRBJ2-7	-	TGTGCCATCAGTGCCCCCGGACAGGGTATCTACGAGCAGTACTTC	CAISAPGQGIYEQYF
-	TRBV6-2/TRBV6-3	TRBJ2-1	-	TGTGCCAGCAGTCAAAGCGGGGAGCAGTTCTTC	CASSQSGEQFF
-	TRBV28	TRBJ2-7	few	TGTGCCAGCAGCCCTCCCAGGGCCACCAACGAGCAGTACTTC	CASSPPRATNEQYF
-	TRBV29-1	TRBJ2-7	-	TGCAGCGTTGATGGGGGCACCTACGAGCAGTACTTC	CSVDGGTYEQYF
-	TRBV10-1	TRBJ2-3	few	TGCGCCAGCAGTGAGTCGAGGGGCTTTACGCAGTATTTT	CASSESRGFTQYF
TRBD2	TRBV7-2	TRBJ2-5	-	TGTGCCAGCAGCACACTAGCGAAAGAGACCCAGTACTTC	CASSTLAKETQYF
TRBD2	TRBV4-1	TRBJ2-4	-	TGCGCCAGCAGCCCGCTAATAGGAGCGGGGACCTTAGCCAAAAACATTCAGTACTTC	CASSPLIGAGTLAKNIQYF
TRBD1	TRBV12-3/TRBV12-4	TRBJ2-1	-	TGTGCCAGCAGAAAGGGACAGTTCAATGAGCAGTTCTTC	CASRKGQFNEQFF
-	TRBV2	TRBJ1-1	few	TGTGCCAGCAGTGAGCAGGCCACTGAAGCTTTCTTT	CASSEQATEAFF
TRBD2	TRBV9	TRBJ2-1	-	TGTGCCAGCAGCGTTCTAGCGGGAGTACTATACAATGAGCAGTTCTTC	CASSVLAGVLYNEQFF
-	TRBV3-1	TRBJ2-3	-	TGTGCCAGCAGCCATTCAGATACGCAGTATTTT	CASSHSDTQYF
TRBD2	TRBV9	TRBJ2-3	many	TGTGCCAGCAGCGTACGGTTAGCGGGACCAGATACGCAGTATTTT	CASSVRLAGPDTQYF
TRBD1	TRBV19	TRBJ2-6	few	TGTGCCAGTACTCAGGGGGCATCTGGGGCCAACGTCCTGACTTTC	CASTQGASGANVLTF
TRBD2	TRBV20-1	TRBJ2-7	-	TGCAGTGCTTACCAGGGACTAGCGGGAGCTTCGAGTGCCTACGAGCAGTACTTC	CSAYQGLAGASSAYEQYF
-	TRBV7-9	TRBJ2-1	-	TGTGCCAGCAGCTCAACGGGACTGGCAGAGCAGTTCTTC	CASSSTGLAEQFF
-	TRBV5-5	TRBJ2-1	many	TGTGCCAGCAGCTTGACGGAATACAATGAGCAGTTCTTC	CASSLTEYNEQFF
TRBD2	TRBV7-2	TRBJ2-5	few	TGTGCCAGCAGAGGACTAGCGGGAGGCCGAAAAGAGACCCAGTACTTC	CASRGLAGGRKETQYF
-	TRBV15	TRBJ1-2	many	TGTGCCACCAGCAGAGATGGGCGGTCTGGCTACACCTTC	CATSRDGRSGYTF
TRBD2	TRBV4-2	TRBJ2-3	-	TGTGCCAGCAGCCAAGATGGCCGGGAGGGCGCAGATACGCAGTATTTT	CASSQDGREGADTQYF
TRBD2	TRBV7-2	TRBJ2-7	-	TGTGCCAGCAGCTCACCGGGACTAGCGGGATACGAGCAGTACTTC	CASSSPGLAGYEQYF
-	TRBV20-1	TRBJ1-4	-	TGCAGTGCTACTGGGACGGCAACTAATGAAAAACTGTTTTTT	CSATGTATNEKLFF